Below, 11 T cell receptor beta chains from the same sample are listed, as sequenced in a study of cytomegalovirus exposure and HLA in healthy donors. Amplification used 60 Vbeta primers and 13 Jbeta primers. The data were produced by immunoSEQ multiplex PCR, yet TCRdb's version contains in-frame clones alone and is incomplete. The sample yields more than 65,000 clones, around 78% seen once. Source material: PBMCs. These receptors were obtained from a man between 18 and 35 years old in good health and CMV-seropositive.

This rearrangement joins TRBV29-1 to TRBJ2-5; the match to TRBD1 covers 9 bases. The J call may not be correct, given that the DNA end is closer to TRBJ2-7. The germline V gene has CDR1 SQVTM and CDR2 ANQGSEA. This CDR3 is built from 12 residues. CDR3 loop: CSLRDRDAEQYF. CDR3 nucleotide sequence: TGCAGCCTCCGGGACAGGGATGCCGAGCAGTACTTC.

The CDR3 region has the DNA TGCAGCGTGAGAAGGGACAGGAGATACAATGAGCAGTTCTTC. As protein: CSVRRDRRYNEQFF. The V gene is TRBV29-1, the J gene TRBJ2-1; 8 nucleotides line up with TRBD1. The CDR3 loop spans 14 amino acids. Germline V lookup: CDR1 SQVTM, CDR2 ANQGSEA. The V gene end was trimmed by 6 bases and the J gene end by 4 bases; junction bases not matched to a gene: 8.

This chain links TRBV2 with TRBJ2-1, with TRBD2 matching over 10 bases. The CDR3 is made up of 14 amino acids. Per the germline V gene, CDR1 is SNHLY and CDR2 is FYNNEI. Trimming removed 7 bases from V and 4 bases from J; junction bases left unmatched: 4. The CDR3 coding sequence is TGTGCCAGCAAACTAGCGGGGTTATACAATGAGCAGTTCTTC. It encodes CASKLAGLYNEQFF. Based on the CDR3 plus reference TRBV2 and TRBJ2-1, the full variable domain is EPEVTQTPSHQVTQMGQEVILRCVPISNHLYFYWYRQILGQKVEFLVSFYNNEISEKSEIFDDQFSVERPDGSNFTLKIRSTKLEDSAMYFCASKLAGLYNEQFFGPGTRLTVL.

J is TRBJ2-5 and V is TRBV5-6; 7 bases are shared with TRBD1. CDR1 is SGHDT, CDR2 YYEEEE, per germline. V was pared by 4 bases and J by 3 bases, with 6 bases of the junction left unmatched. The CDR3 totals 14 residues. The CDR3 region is CASSRDRVEETQYF. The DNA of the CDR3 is TGTGCCAGCAGCCGCGACAGGGTGGAAGAGACCCAGTACTTC.

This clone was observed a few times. The CDR3 sequence: CSVEDRTGGFRYF. The CDR3 DNA reads TGCAGCGTTGAAGATAGGACAGGGGGCTTTCGGTACTTC. This chain uses TRBV29-1 with TRBJ2-7; TRBD1 matches 11 bases. V shed 0 bases, J shed 12 bases, and the junction held 7 bases outside the gene matches. The V gene's germline CDR1 is SQVTM and CDR2 ANQGSEA. The CDR3 contains 13 residues.

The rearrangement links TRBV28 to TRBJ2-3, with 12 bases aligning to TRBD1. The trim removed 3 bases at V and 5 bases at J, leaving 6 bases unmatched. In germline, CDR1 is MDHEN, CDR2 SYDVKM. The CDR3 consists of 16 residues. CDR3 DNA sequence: TGTGCCAGCAGTTTCGGGACAGGGGGCTTTGGAGATACGCAGTATTTT. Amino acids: CASSFGTGGFGDTQYF. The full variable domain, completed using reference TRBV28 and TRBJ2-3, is DVKVTQSSRYLVKRTGEKVFLECVQDMDHENMFWYRQDPGLGLRLIYFSYDVKMKEKGDIPEGYSVSREKKERFSLILESASTNQTSMYLCASSFGTGGFGDTQYFGPGTRLTVL.

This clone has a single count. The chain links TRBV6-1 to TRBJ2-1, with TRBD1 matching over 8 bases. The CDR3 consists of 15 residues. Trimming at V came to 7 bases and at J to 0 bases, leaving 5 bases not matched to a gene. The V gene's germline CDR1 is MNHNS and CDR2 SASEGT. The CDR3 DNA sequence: TGTGCCAGCAAGCAGGGGGCGAGCTCCTACAATGAGCAGTTCTTC. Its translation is CASKQGASSYNEQFF.

CDR3 coding DNA: TGTGCCAGTCGACAGGCCTACGAGCAGTACTTC. It specifies CASRQAYEQYF. The rearrangement uses TRBV25-1 and TRBJ2-7, with a weak D call TRBD1 (6 bases). Trimming removed 9 bases from V and 2 bases from J, with 8 bases in between. In germline, CDR1 is MGHDK, CDR2 SYGVNS. The length of the CDR3 is 11 residues.

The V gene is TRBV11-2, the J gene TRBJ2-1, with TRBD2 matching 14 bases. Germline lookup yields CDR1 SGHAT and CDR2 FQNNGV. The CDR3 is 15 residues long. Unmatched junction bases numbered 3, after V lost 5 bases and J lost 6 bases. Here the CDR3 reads CASSPGLAGGNEQFF. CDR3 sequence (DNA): TGTGCCAGCAGCCCTGGACTAGCGGGAGGCAATGAGCAGTTCTTC.

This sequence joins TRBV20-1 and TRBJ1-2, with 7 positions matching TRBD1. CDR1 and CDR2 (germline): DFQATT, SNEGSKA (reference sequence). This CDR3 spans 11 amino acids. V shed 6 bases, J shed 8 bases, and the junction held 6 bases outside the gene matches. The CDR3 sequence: CSAFTGDGYTF. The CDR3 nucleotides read TGCAGTGCCTTTACAGGGGACGGCTACACCTTC.

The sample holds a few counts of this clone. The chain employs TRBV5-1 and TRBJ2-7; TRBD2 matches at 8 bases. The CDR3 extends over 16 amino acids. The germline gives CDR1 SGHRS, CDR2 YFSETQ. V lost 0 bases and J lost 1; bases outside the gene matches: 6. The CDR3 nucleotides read TGCGCCAGCAGCTTGGGAGCCTCTAGCGGGTCCTACGAGCAGTACTTC. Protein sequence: CASSLGASSGSYEQYF.